Listed below are T cell receptor beta chains from one sample, sequenced in a study of cytomegalovirus exposure and HLA in healthy donors. Libraries were prepared by immunoSEQ multiplex PCR; TCRdb keeps only in-frame clonotypes and omits some of them. The data show 300,000 to 450,000 clones, with 80% to 90% seen just once and approximately 0.8% held by the top ten. Sequencing was performed on PBMCs. These receptors were obtained from a woman aged 18-35 years in good health and CMV-seronegative. CDR3s include the opening cysteine and the closing phenylalanine or tryptophan. Each record gives: J gene, V gene, CDR3 protein.

>TRBJ2-1|TRBV6-5
CASSYSAGSEQFF
>TRBJ2-7|TRBV27
CASSLTLEAYEQYF
>TRBJ2-6|TRBV28
CASSFVRGTGANVLTF
>TRBJ2-7|TRBV27
CASSVTGSSYEQYF
>TRBJ1-5|TRBV5-5
CASSLSPDSTGRLDQPQHF
>TRBJ2-2|TRBV10-1
CASSSSQGLGTGELFF
>TRBJ2-5|TRBV15
CATSRGGRGETQYF
>TRBJ1-2|TRBV2
CASSQDIWYGYTF
>TRBJ2-7|TRBV6-1
CASRRVSSEQYF
>TRBJ1-1|TRBV4-1
CASSQVMRELNTEAFF
>TRBJ2-7|TRBV6-1
CASSELGTSHEQYF
>TRBJ1-4|TRBV6-5
CASSRQVGEKLFF
>TRBJ2-1|TRBV6-1
CASSPSGGAANEQFF
>TRBJ2-3|TRBV1
CTSSNSSSGTSSTDTQYF
>TRBJ2-1|TRBV5-1
CASSPTGTSPNEQFF
>TRBJ1-2|TRBV2
CASGQGGYGYTF
>TRBJ1-1|TRBV2
CASSAEMNTEAFF
>TRBJ1-4|TRBV28
CASSTRQGRNEKLFF
>TRBJ2-3|TRBV4-1
CASSQVVIGSGKGADTQYF
>TRBJ1-1|TRBV5-4
CASSGGSMNTEAFF
>TRBJ1-1|TRBV6-1
CASSEGRTRNTEAFF
>TRBJ2-7|TRBV2
CASSVGGTLYEQYF
>TRBJ1-2|TRBV9
CASSINQGLVSGYTF
>TRBJ2-3|TRBV6-6
CASSYAGTGADTQYF
>TRBJ2-7|TRBV2
CASSAIASLSHEQYF
>TRBJ1-2|TRBV5-1
CASSLNQGNYGYTF
>TRBJ1-6|TRBV6-5
CAAGLGGNSPLHF
>TRBJ1-3|TRBV4-1
CASSQEGGELSGSNTIYF
>TRBJ2-1|TRBV30
CARRAAGGYPNEQFF
>TRBJ2-5|TRBV7-9
CASSLVLAGGRETQYF
>TRBJ2-7|TRBV19
CATDGGLGSEQYF
>TRBJ1-2|TRBV28
CASSLGRGRDGYTF
>TRBJ2-1|TRBV27
CASSREGPYNEQFF
>TRBJ2-1|TRBV19
CASGSGGPYNEQFF
>TRBJ1-1|TRBV30
CAWSVTSGPNTEAFF
>TRBJ1-6|TRBV27
CASSSGQSHSPLHF
>TRBJ2-2|TRBV4-2
CASRVDGRSGELFF
>TRBJ2-5|TRBV5-1
CASSQPSGGRQETQYF
>TRBJ1-6|TRBV29-1
CSVEENQGSPLHF
>TRBJ2-7|TRBV2
CASSPGTVGYEQYF
>TRBJ2-5|TRBV18
CASSPQTGFETQYF
>TRBJ2-5|TRBV6-5
CASRTGQGRTQYF
>TRBJ2-1|TRBV7-9
CASSLAGGNEQFF
>TRBJ1-5|TRBV30
CAWKGLDQPQHF
>TRBJ2-5|TRBV9
CASSVGAAASETQYF
>TRBJ1-5|TRBV6-1
CASSPREKNQPQHF
>TRBJ2-3|TRBV13
CASSLSLDTQYF
>TRBJ1-1|TRBV4-1
CASSLRQGNRNTEAFF
>TRBJ2-7|TRBV2
CASSQGVGGAYEQYF
>TRBJ1-4|TRBV2
CASRATGEEKLFF
>TRBJ2-1|TRBV5-1
CASSLGGGDGFF
>TRBJ2-4|TRBV2
CASSGVGAIQYF
>TRBJ2-3|TRBV29-1
CSGQFTDTQYF
>TRBJ1-6|TRBV30
CAWREGGYNSPLHF
>TRBJ1-6|TRBV5-1
CASSLLGAGNSPLHF